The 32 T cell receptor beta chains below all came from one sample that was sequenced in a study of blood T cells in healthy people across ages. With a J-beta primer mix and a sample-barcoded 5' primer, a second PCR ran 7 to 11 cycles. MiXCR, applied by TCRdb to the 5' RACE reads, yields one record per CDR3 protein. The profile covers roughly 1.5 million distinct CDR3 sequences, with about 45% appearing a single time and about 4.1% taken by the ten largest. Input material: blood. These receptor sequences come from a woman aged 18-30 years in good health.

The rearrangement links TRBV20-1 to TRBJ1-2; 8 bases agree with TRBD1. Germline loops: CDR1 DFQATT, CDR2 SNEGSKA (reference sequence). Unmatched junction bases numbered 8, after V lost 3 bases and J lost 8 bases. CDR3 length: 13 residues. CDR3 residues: CSASPWTGYGYTF. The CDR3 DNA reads TGCAGTGCTAGCCCCTGGACAGGGTACGGCTACACCTTC.

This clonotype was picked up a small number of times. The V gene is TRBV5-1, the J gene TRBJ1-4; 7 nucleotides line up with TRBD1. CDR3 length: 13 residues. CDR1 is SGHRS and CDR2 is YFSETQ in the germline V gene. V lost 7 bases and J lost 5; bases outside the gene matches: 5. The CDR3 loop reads CASAETGNEKLFF. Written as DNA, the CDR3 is TGCGCCAGCGCGGAGACAGGGAATGAAAAACTGTTTTTT.

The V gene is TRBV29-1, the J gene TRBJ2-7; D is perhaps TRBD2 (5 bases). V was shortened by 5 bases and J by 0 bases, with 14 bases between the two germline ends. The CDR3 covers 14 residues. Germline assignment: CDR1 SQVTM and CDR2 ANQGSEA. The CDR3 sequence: CSVLTRTVSYEQYF. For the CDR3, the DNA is TGCAGCGTTCTTACTAGGACCGTCTCCTACGAGCAGTACTTC.

CDR3 protein: CASSQDLQGHGWEATSEQYF. CDR3 sequence (DNA): TGTGCCAGCAGCCAAGATCTTCAGGGGCATGGCTGGGAGGCAACGAGCGAGCAGTACTTC. The gene calls are TRBV4-2 and TRBJ2-5; D is tentatively TRBD1 or TRBD2 (6 bases each). The J call could be wrong; TRBJ2-7 is a better fit for the DNA end. Germline CDR1 is LGHNA and CDR2 is YNFKEQ. The CDR3 is 20 amino acids.

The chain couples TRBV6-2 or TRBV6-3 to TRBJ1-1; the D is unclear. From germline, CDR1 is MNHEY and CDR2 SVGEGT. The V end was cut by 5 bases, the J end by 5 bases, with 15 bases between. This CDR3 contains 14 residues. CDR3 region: CASSPHNSRTEAFF. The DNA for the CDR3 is TGTGCCAGCAGTCCTCACAACAGTCGGACTGAAGCTTTCTTT.

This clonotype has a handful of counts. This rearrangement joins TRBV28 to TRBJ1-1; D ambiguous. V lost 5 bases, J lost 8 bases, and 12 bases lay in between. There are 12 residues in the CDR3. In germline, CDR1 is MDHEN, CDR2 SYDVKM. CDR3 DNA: TGTGCCAGCAGTCCCGTCGGTAACGAAGCTTTCTTT. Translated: CASSPVGNEAFF.

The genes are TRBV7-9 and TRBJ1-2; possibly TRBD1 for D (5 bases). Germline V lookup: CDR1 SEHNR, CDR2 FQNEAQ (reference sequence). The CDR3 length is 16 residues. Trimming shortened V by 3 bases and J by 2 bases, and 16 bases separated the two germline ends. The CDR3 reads CASSFLGTDLNYGYTF. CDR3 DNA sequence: TGTGCCAGCAGCTTTCTTGGGACGGATCTAAACTATGGCTACACCTTC. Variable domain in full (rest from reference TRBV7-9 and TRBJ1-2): DTGVSQNPRHKITKRGQNVTFRCDPISEHNRLYWYRQTLGQGPEFLTYFQNEAQLEKSRLLSDRFSAERPKGSFSTLEIQRTEQGDSAMYLCASSFLGTDLNYGYTFGSGTRLTVV.

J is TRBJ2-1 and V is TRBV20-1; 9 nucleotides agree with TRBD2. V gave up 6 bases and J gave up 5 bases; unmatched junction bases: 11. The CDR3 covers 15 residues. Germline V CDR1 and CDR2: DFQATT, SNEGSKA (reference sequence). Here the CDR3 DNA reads TGCAGTGCCCGCCCCCCTAGCGGGGTCAACAATGAGCAGTTCTTC. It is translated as CSARPPSGVNNEQFF.

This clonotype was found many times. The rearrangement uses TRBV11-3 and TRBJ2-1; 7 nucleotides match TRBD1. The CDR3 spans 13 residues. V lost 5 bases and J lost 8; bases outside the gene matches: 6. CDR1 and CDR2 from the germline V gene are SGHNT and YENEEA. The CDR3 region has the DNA TGTGCCAGCAGCCCTCCGCAGGGGGATGAGCAGTTCTTC. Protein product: CASSPPQGDEQFF.

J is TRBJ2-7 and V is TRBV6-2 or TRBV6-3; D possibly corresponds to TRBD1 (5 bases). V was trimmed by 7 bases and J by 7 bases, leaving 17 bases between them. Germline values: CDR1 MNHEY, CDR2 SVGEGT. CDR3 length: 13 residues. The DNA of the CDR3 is TGTGCCAGCAATGGGGCTAGGTACAATGAGCAGTACTTC. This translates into CASNGARYNEQYF.

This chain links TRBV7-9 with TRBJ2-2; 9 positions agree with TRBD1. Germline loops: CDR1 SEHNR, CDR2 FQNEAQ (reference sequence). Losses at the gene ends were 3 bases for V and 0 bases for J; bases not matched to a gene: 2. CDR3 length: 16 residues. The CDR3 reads CASSFDRGSNTGELFF. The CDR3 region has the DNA TGTGCCAGCAGCTTCGACAGGGGGTCGAACACCGGGGAGCTGTTTTTT. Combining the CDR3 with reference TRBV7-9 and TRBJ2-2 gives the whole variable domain DTGVSQNPRHKITKRGQNVTFRCDPISEHNRLYWYRQTLGQGPEFLTYFQNEAQLEKSRLLSDRFSAERPKGSFSTLEIQRTEQGDSAMYLCASSFDRGSNTGELFFGEGSRLTVL.

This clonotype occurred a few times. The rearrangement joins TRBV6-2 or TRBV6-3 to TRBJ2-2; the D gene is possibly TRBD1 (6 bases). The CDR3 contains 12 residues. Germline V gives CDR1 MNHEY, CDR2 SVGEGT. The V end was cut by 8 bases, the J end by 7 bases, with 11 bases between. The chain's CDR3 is CASGTYYGELFF. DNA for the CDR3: TGTGCCAGCGGGACATACTACGGGGAGCTGTTTTTT.

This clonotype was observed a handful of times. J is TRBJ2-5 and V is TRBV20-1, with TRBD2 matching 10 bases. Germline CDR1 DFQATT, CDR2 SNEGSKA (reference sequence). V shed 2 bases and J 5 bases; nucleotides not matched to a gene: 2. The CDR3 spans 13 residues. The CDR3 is CSARLAGAETQYF. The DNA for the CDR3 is TGCAGTGCTAGACTAGCGGGAGCGGAGACCCAGTACTTC.

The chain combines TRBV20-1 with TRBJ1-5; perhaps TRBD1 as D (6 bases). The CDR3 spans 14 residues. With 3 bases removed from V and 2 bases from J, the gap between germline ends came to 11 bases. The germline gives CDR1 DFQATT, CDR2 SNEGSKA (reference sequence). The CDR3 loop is CSARTRGGNQPQHF. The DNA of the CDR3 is TGCAGTGCTAGGACGAGGGGGGGCAATCAGCCCCAGCATTTT.

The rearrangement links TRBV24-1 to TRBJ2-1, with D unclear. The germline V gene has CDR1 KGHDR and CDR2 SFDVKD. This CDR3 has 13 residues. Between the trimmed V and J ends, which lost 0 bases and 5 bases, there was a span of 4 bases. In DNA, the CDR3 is TGTGCCACCAGTGATTTGGGCGACAATGAGCAGTTCTTC. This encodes CATSDLGDNEQFF.

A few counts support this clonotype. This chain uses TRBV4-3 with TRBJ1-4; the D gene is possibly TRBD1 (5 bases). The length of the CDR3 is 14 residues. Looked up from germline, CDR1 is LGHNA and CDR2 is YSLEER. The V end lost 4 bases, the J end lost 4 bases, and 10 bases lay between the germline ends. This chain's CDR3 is CASSRGHFNEKLFF. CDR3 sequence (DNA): TGCGCCAGCAGCCGGGGCCACTTTAATGAAAAACTGTTTTTT.

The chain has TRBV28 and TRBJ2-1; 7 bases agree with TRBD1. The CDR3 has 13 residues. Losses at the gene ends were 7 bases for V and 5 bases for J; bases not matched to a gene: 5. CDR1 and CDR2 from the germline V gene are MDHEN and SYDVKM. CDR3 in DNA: TGTGCCAGCATTACCACAGGGGACAATGAGCAGTTCTTC. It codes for CASITTGDNEQFF.

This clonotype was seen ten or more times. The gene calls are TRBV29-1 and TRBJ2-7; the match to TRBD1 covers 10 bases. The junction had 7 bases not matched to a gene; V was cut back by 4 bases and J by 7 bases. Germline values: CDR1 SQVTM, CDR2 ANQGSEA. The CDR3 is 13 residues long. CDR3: CSVVRTGGREQYF. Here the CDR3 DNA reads TGCAGCGTTGTTAGGACAGGGGGGCGAGAGCAGTACTTC.

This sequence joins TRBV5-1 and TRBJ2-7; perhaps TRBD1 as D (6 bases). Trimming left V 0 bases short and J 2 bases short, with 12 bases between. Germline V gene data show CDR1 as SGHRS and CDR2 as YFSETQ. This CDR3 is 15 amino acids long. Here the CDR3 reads CASSLDGQQPYEQYF. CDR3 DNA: TGCGCCAGCAGCTTGGACGGACAGCAGCCCTACGAGCAGTACTTC.

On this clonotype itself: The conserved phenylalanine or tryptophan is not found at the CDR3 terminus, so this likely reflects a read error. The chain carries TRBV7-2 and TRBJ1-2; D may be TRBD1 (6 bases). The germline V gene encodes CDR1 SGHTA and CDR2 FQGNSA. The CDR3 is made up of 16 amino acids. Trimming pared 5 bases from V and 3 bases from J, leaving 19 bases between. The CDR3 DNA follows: TGTGCCAGCAGCCCAGCCCCCCCGACAGGTTACTATGGCTACACCGTC. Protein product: CASSPAPPTGYYGYTV.

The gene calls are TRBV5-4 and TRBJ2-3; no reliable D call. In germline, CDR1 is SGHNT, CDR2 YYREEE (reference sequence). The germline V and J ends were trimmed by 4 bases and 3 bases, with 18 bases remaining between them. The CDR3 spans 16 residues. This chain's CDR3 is CASSDGGLVRTDTQYF. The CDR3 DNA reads TGTGCCAGCAGCGACGGTGGGCTAGTCAGGACAGATACGCAGTATTTT. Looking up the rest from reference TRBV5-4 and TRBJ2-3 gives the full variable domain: ETGVTQSPTHLIKTRGQQVTLRCSSQSGHNTVSWYQQALGQGPQFIFQYYREEENGRGNFPPRFSGLQFPNYSSELNVNALELDDSALYLCASSDGGLVRTDTQYFGPGTRLTVL.

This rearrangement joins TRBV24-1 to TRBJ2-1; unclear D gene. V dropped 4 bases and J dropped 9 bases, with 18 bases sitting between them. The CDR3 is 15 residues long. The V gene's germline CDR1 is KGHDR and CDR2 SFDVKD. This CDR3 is CATSESRRTIAEQFF. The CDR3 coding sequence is TGTGCCACCAGTGAGTCCCGCAGAACCATAGCTGAGCAGTTCTTC.

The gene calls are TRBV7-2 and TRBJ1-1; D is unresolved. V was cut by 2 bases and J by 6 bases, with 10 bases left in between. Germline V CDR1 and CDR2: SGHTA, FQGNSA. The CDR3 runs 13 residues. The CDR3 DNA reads TGTGCCAGCAGCTTAATATTGGTGGCTGAAGCTTTCTTT. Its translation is CASSLILVAEAFF.

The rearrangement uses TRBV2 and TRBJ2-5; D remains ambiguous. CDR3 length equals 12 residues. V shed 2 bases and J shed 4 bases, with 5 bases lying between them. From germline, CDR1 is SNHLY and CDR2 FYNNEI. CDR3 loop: CASSENTETQYF. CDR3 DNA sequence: TGTGCCAGCAGTGAAAACACAGAGACCCAGTACTTC.

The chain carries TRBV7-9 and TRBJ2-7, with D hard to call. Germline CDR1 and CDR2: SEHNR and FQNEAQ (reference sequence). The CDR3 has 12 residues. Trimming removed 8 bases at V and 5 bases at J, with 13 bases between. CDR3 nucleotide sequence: TGTGCCAGCGGATCGTGGGCACACGAGCAGTACTTC. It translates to CASGSWAHEQYF. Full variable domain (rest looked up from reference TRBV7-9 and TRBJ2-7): DTGVSQNPRHKITKRGQNVTFRCDPISEHNRLYWYRQTLGQGPEFLTYFQNEAQLEKSRLLSDRFSAERPKGSFSTLEIQRTEQGDSAMYLCASGSWAHEQYFGPGTRLTVT.

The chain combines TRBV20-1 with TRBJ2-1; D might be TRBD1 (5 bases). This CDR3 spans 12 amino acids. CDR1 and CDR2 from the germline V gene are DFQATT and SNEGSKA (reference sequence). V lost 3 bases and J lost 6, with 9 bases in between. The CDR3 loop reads CSARRTTNEQFF. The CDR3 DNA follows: TGCAGTGCTAGGCGGACAACCAATGAGCAGTTCTTC.

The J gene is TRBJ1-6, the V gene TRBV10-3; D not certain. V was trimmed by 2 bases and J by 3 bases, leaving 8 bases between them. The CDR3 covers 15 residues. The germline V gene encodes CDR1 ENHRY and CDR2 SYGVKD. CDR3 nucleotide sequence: TGTGCCATCAGTGAGAACAGCGACTATAATTCACCCCTCCACTTT. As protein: CAISENSDYNSPLHF.

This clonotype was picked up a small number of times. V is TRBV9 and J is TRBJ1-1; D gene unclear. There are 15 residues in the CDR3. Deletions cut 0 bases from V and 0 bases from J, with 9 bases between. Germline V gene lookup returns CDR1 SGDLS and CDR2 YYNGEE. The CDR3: CASSVVDGVNTEAFF. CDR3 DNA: TGTGCCAGCAGCGTAGTGGACGGGGTGAACACTGAAGCTTTCTTT. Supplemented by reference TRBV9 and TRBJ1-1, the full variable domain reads DSGVTQTPKHLITATGQRVTLRCSPRSGDLSVYWYQQSLDQGLQFLIQYYNGEERAKGNILERFSAQQFPDLHSELNLSSLELGDSALYFCASSVVDGVNTEAFFGQGTRLTVV.

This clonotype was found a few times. CDR3 sequence reads: CSGVSYNEQFF. The CDR3 DNA reads as TGCAGCGGGGTCTCCTACAATGAGCAGTTCTTC. This rearrangement joins TRBV29-1 to TRBJ2-1; no definite D call. This CDR3 is built from 11 residues. Germline V gives CDR1 SQVTM, CDR2 ANQGSEA. Trimming left V 7 bases short and J 0 bases short, with 4 bases between.

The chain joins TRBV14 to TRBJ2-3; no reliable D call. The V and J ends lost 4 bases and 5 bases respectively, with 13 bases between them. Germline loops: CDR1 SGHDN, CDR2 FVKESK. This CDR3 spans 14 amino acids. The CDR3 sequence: CASSLDPILDTQYF. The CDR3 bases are TGTGCCAGCAGCCTAGACCCCATTCTAGATACGCAGTATTTT.

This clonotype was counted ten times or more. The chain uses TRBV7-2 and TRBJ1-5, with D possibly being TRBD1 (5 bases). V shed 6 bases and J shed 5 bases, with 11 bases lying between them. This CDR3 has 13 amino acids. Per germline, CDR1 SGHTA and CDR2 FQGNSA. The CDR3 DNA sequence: TGTGCCAGCAGTTTGGGACGCGATCAGCCCCAGCATTTT. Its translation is CASSLGRDQPQHF.

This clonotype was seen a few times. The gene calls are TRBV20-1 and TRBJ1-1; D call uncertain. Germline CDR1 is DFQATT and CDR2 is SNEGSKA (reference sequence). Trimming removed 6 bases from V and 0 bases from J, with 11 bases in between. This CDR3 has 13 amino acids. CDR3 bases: TGCAGTGCAGAGGACGGGTTGAACACTGAAGCTTTCTTT. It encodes CSAEDGLNTEAFF.